This TCR beta chain comes out of a study of shared clonotypes between healthy human individuals. Each unsorted sample relied on 70 million to 90 million PBMCs as its source of genomic DNA. Regarding this clone: Its target is unknown.

Study-level points and caveats: Sampling included only blood; tissue repertoires likely differ.

V lost 3 bases, J lost 6 bases, and 4 bases stayed unmatched. There are 14 residues in the CDR3. Germline V CDR1 and CDR2: SEHNR, FQNEAQ (reference sequence). Unsorted PBMC replicate PCRs used approximately 300 ng DNA, 30,000 to 35,000 T cell genomes. Some clones are missing from TCRdb's copy, which holds only in-frame ones; the method was immunoSEQ multiplex PCR. The table shows about 500,000 clones, with roughly three quarters occurring only once. Sequencing input: PBMCs. This chain connects TRBV7-9 to TRBJ2-1, with 8 bases fitting TRBD1. This TCR came from a woman between 35 and 50 years old in good health. Some clones in this sample may be carry-over from other donors' samples. CDR3 in amino acids: CASSFGTGPNEQFF. The CDR3 DNA reads TGTGCCAGCAGCTTCGGGACAGGACCCAATGAGCAGTTCTTC.